Below, 32 T cell receptor beta chains from the same sample are listed, as sequenced in a study of T cell clones after liver transplantation. Clones were read by immunoSEQ multiplex PCR, and TCRdb kept only the in-frame ones, dropping some. The profile shows tens of thousands of clones, 71% of them singletons. The sample was CD4+ T cells from blood, taken before liver transplant. The origin of the receptors is a human donor who received a liver transplant.

The chain carries TRBV25-1 and TRBJ2-7; a weak D match, TRBD2 (5 bases). The CDR3 consists of 13 residues. Per the germline V gene, CDR1 is MGHDK and CDR2 is SYGVNS. The V and J ends lost 3 bases and 8 bases respectively, with 14 bases between them. The CDR3 sequence is CASSDPGGIKQYF. DNA for the CDR3: TGTGCCAGCAGTGACCCAGGAGGTATCAAGCAGTACTTC.

The chain employs TRBV30 and TRBJ2-7; perhaps TRBD2 as D (5 bases). Germline V lookup: CDR1 GTSNPN, CDR2 SVGIG (reference sequence). With 4 bases removed from V and 7 bases from J, the gap between germline ends came to 14 bases. CDR3 length equals 12 residues. The CDR3 protein is CAWNVHSGEQYF. In nucleotides, the CDR3 is TGTGCCTGGAACGTACATTCGGGGGAGCAGTACTTC.

The V and J genes are TRBV18 and TRBJ1-2; perhaps TRBD1 as D (6 bases). V dropped 0 bases and J dropped 6 bases, with 14 bases sitting between them. Per the germline V gene, CDR1 is KGHSH and CDR2 is LQKENI. This CDR3 is built from 15 residues. The CDR3 protein is CASSPPGGRRHGYTF. DNA for the CDR3: TGTGCCAGCTCACCACCGGGGGGGCGTCGGCATGGCTACACCTTC.

CDR3 residues: CASSQAQGVSWVNTEAFF. As DNA, the CDR3 is TGCGCCAGCAGCCAAGCACAGGGAGTTAGTTGGGTAAACACTGAAGCTTTCTTT. V and J are TRBV4-1 and TRBJ1-1, with a tentative D call TRBD1 (6 bases). The germline gives CDR1 MGHRA, CDR2 YSYEKL. This CDR3 is built from 18 residues. Trimming removed 1 base at V and 2 bases at J, with 20 bases between.

In this sample, this clone turned up once. The CDR3 DNA follows: TGTGCCAGCAGTTCTCAGGGGGCAGACTATGGCTACACCTTC. Translated: CASSSQGADYGYTF. The chain combines TRBV28 with TRBJ1-2; TRBD1 agrees at 8 bases. This CDR3 spans 14 amino acids. Trimming cost V 4 bases and J 3 bases; bases outside gene matches: 4. From germline, CDR1 is MDHEN and CDR2 SYDVKM.

The V call is TRBV10-1, the J call TRBJ2-1, with D tentatively TRBD1 (6 bases). The CDR3 has 14 residues. Trimming left V 8 bases short and J 5 bases short, with 16 bases between. Germline loops: CDR1 WNHNN, CDR2 SYGVQD (reference sequence). DNA for the CDR3: TGCGCCAGCTGCCGGGACACCGGGAACAATGAGCAGTTCTTC. It specifies CASCRDTGNNEQFF.

The rearrangement joins TRBV7-2 to TRBJ2-2; TRBD1 aligns across 8 bases. Germline CDR1 SGHTA, CDR2 FQGNSA. The CDR3 extends over 14 amino acids. Trimming cost V 5 bases and J 5 bases; bases outside gene matches: 4. CDR3 coding DNA: TGTGCCAGCAGCCCCCGGACAGGGACCGGGGAGCTGTTTTTT. This sequence encodes CASSPRTGTGELFF.

The gene calls are TRBV4-1 and TRBJ1-2; 8 bases align to TRBD1. Germline assignment: CDR1 MGHRA and CDR2 YSYEKL. V was clipped by 4 bases and J by 5 bases; unmatched bases: 6. This CDR3 is built from 14 residues. For the CDR3, the DNA is TGCGCCAGCAGCCGCGTGACAGGGGAATATGGCTACACCTTC. Protein: CASSRVTGEYGYTF.

V and J are TRBV6-4 and TRBJ2-1; 8 positions agree with TRBD1. The trim removed 10 bases at V and 0 bases at J, leaving 8 bases unmatched. The CDR3 has 15 amino acids. Germline CDR1 is MRHNA and CDR2 is SNTAGT. This CDR3 is CATKNRGSSYNEQFF. The CDR3 nucleotides read TGTGCCACGAAGAACAGGGGGAGCTCCTACAATGAGCAGTTCTTC.

The rearrangement joins TRBV9 to TRBJ1-3; no definite D call. The V gene's germline CDR1 is SGDLS and CDR2 YYNGEE. This CDR3 contains 15 residues. Trimming left V 5 bases short and J 0 bases short, with 12 bases between. In nucleotides, the CDR3 is TGTGCCAGCAGTGCTCTTCAGTCCTCTGGAAACACCATATATTTT. Protein sequence: CASSALQSSGNTIYF.

The genes are TRBV5-4 and TRBJ1-2; possibly TRBD1 for D (5 bases). This CDR3 has 15 residues. Deletions cut 4 bases from V and 4 bases from J, with 17 bases between. Germline CDR1 is SGHNT and CDR2 is YYREEE (reference sequence). CDR3 nucleotide sequence: TGTGCCAGCAGCCTATACCGGACGGACACCTATGGCTACACCTTC. Encoded protein: CASSLYRTDTYGYTF.

The rearrangement links TRBV5-1 to TRBJ2-7; no clear D gene. Germline CDR1 and CDR2: SGHRS and YFSETQ. The CDR3 is made up of 12 amino acids. Trimming left V 4 bases short and J 6 bases short, with 11 bases between. CDR3 nucleotides: TGCGCCAGCAGCCTCCACCTCGGCGAGCAGTACTTC. Amino acid sequence: CASSLHLGEQYF.

This chain connects TRBV6-6 to TRBJ2-1; D may be TRBD2 (5 bases). The CDR3 consists of 13 residues. CDR1 MNHNY and CDR2 SVGAGI come from the germline V gene (reference sequence). Trimming took 5 bases from V and 4 from J, leaving 9 bases between them. CDR3 protein: CASSRGLYNEQFF. In DNA, the CDR3 is TGTGCCAGCAGTCGAGGACTTTACAATGAGCAGTTCTTC.

The chain combines TRBV28 with TRBJ2-2, with 9 positions matching TRBD1. The CDR3 is made up of 18 amino acids. Trimming cost V 4 bases and J 0 bases; bases outside gene matches: 9. CDR1 is MDHEN, CDR2 SYDVKM, per germline. As DNA, the CDR3 is TGTGCCAGCAGTTCAGAGCCGGGACAGGGTACGAACACCGGGGAGCTGTTTTTT. Amino acids: CASSSEPGQGTNTGELFF.

The chain recombines TRBV29-1 with TRBJ2-1, with a tentative D call TRBD1 (5 bases). V lost 3 bases, J lost 10 bases, and 22 bases lay in between. The germline gives CDR1 SQVTM, CDR2 ANQGSEA. The CDR3 length is 15 residues. CDR3 region: CSVEGARAQPGEQFF. The DNA for the CDR3 is TGCAGCGTTGAGGGCGCAAGGGCGCAACCAGGGGAGCAGTTCTTC.

In the case of this clone: Other DNA sequences within the sample encode an identical CDR3. This chain links TRBV20-1 with TRBJ1-2, with no clear D. V lost 3 bases and J lost 7, with 9 bases in between. There are 11 residues in the CDR3. Germline V gene lookup returns CDR1 DFQATT and CDR2 SNEGSKA (reference sequence). Here the CDR3 DNA reads TGCAGTGCTAGTTCCAGGCGTGGCTACACCTTC. This codes for CSASSRRGYTF.

The chain is built from TRBV7-8 and TRBJ1-2, with TRBD1 identical over 9 bases. Germline V gives CDR1 SGHVS, CDR2 FQNEAQ. V shed 1 base, J shed 6 bases, and the junction held 6 bases outside the gene matches. CDR3 size: 15 residues. The CDR3 spells CASSLGGQGSHGYTF. CDR3 sequence (DNA): TGTGCCAGCAGCTTAGGGGGACAGGGTAGTCATGGCTACACCTTC.

The V gene is TRBV5-1, the J gene TRBJ1-1; maybe TRBD1 (6 bases). Deletions cut 6 bases from V and 4 bases from J, with 16 bases between. This CDR3 comprises 14 residues. In germline, CDR1 is SGHRS, CDR2 YFSETQ. CDR3 sequence reads: CASKVSSGVTEAFF. CDR3 in DNA: TGCGCCAGCAAAGTCTCCTCAGGGGTCACTGAAGCTTTCTTT.

The sample holds a few counts of this clone. V and J are TRBV27 and TRBJ2-1, with 15 bases fitting TRBD2. Per the germline V gene, CDR1 is MNHEY and CDR2 is SMNVEV (reference sequence). The ends lost 5 bases at V and 8 bases at J; junction bases unmatched: 7. The CDR3 has 16 residues. CDR3 in amino acids: CASSLRTSGGADEQFF. The CDR3 nucleotides read TGTGCCAGCAGTCTCCGGACTAGCGGGGGGGCGGATGAGCAGTTCTTC.

This rearrangement joins TRBV28 to TRBJ2-5, with 9 bases identical to TRBD2. The junction had 8 bases not matched to a gene; V was cut back by 10 bases and J by 5 bases. This CDR3 comprises 13 residues. Germline loops: CDR1 MDHEN, CDR2 SYDVKM. Here the CDR3 reads CATLLAGRETQYF. The CDR3 DNA reads TGTGCCACCTTACTAGCGGGTAGGGAGACCCAGTACTTC.

V is TRBV7-2 and J is TRBJ2-2; maybe TRBD1 (6 bases). This CDR3 has 15 residues. The germline gives CDR1 SGHTA, CDR2 FQGNSA. V shed 2 bases and J shed 6 bases, with 13 bases lying between them. The CDR3 here is CASSLSHRAAGELFF. In DNA form, the CDR3 reads TGTGCCAGCAGCTTATCCCACAGGGCGGCCGGGGAGCTGTTTTTT. The variable domain in full, completed from reference TRBV7-2 and TRBJ2-2, reads GAGVSQSPSNKVTEKGKDVELRCDPISGHTALYWYRQSLGQGLEFLIYFQGNSAPDKSGLPSDRFSAERTGGSVSTLTIQRTQQEDSAVYLCASSLSHRAAGELFFGEGSRLTVL.

The chain joins TRBV6-1 to TRBJ1-5; D uncertain. The CDR3 contains 12 residues. Germline assignment: CDR1 MNHNS and CDR2 SASEGT. V was clipped by 11 bases and J by 5 bases, with 13 bases between them. The CDR3 protein is CAGGRKDQPQHF. CDR3 coding DNA: TGTGCCGGAGGTAGGAAGGATCAGCCCCAGCATTTT.

The chain has TRBV18 and TRBJ1-5, with D possibly being TRBD1 (6 bases). The CDR3 sequence is 14 residues long. Between the trimmed V and J ends, which lost 3 bases and 4 bases, there was a span of 10 bases. Germline lookup yields CDR1 KGHSH and CDR2 LQKENI. The CDR3 reads CASSPDQGNQPQHF. In DNA, the CDR3 is TGTGCCAGCTCACCGGATCAGGGGAATCAGCCCCAGCATTTT.

This clone has at least ten counts. CDR3 protein: CAINTEQGNNSPLHF. CDR3 coding DNA: TGTGCCATCAATACGGAACAGGGAAATAATTCACCCCTCCACTTT. This rearrangement joins TRBV10-3 to TRBJ1-6, with D tentatively TRBD1 (6 bases). Germline values: CDR1 ENHRY, CDR2 SYGVKD. The CDR3 totals 15 residues. Trimming removed 7 bases at V and 5 bases at J, with 15 bases between.

The genes are TRBV19 and TRBJ1-1; a possible D gene is TRBD1 (5 bases). Per the germline V gene, CDR1 is LNHDA and CDR2 is SQIVND (reference sequence). Trimming took off 1 base at V and 1 base at J, with 10 bases between the two ends. The CDR3 has 15 amino acids. The CDR3 region is CASSIGGLPNTEAFF. Here the CDR3 DNA reads TGTGCCAGTAGTATAGGGGGACTTCCGAACACTGAAGCTTTCTTT.

The chain is built from TRBV5-5 and TRBJ1-6; possible D gene TRBD1, 6 bases. V was pared by 4 bases and J by 8 bases, with 19 bases between. Germline V gene lookup returns CDR1 SGHKS and CDR2 YYEKEE (reference sequence). The CDR3 length is 16 residues. CDR3 bases: TGTGCCAGCAGCCCCACTCGGCAGGGGAGGGATTCACCCCTCCACTTT. Translating gives CASSPTRQGRDSPLHF.

The gene calls are TRBV10-3 and TRBJ2-2, with 8 bases aligning to TRBD1. V lost 2 bases and J lost 2; bases outside the gene matches: 4. The length of the CDR3 is 16 residues. Germline values: CDR1 ENHRY, CDR2 SYGVKD. The DNA for the CDR3 is TGTGCCATCAGTGAGGTACAGGGGGGTAACACCGGGGAGCTGTTTTTT. Its translation is CAISEVQGGNTGELFF.

The chain has TRBV7-2 and TRBJ1-2; D is unresolved. Germline CDR1 SGHTA, CDR2 FQGNSA. V lost 5 bases and J lost 4, with 14 bases in between. The CDR3 consists of 14 residues. The CDR3 coding sequence is TGTGCCAGCAGCGCTACCGCGAACGCCTATGGCTACACCTTC. It translates to CASSATANAYGYTF.

V is TRBV5-1 and J is TRBJ2-7; 8 nucleotides align to TRBD1. The CDR3 is 14 residues long. In germline, CDR1 is SGHRS, CDR2 YFSETQ. V was clipped by 3 bases and J by 5 bases; unmatched bases: 7. The CDR3 coding sequence is TGCGCCAGCAGCTCCTCAGGGGGCAGGGACGAGCAGTACTTC. Its translation: CASSSSGGRDEQYF.

This clone appeared a single time. The chain recombines TRBV7-6 with TRBJ1-4; the D gene is possibly TRBD1 (6 bases). The CDR3 covers 15 residues. Germline CDR1 and CDR2: SGHVS and FNYEAQ. V shed 5 bases and J shed 2 bases, with 12 bases lying between them. In DNA form, the CDR3 reads TGTGCCAGCAGCGAACAGGGATTCACTAATGAAAAACTGTTTTTT. The encoded protein is CASSEQGFTNEKLFF.

V gene TRBV2 combines with J gene TRBJ2-7, with TRBD2 identical over 15 bases. The V gene's germline CDR1 is SNHLY and CDR2 FYNNEI. This CDR3 is 15 amino acids long. The V and J ends lost 10 bases and 3 bases, in that order; junction bases with no gene match: 7. CDR3 sequence reads: CATKGTSGGSYEQYF. Written as DNA, the CDR3 is TGTGCCACCAAAGGGACTAGCGGGGGGAGCTACGAGCAGTACTTC.

The J gene is TRBJ2-3, the V gene TRBV19, with 13 bases fitting TRBD2. The junction had 4 bases not matched to a gene; V was cut back by 2 bases and J by 5 bases. This CDR3 is 16 amino acids long. Germline V gene data show CDR1 as LNHDA and CDR2 as SQIVND (reference sequence). CDR3 in DNA: TGTGCCAGTAGTATACGACTAGCGGGGGGCGTAGATACGCAGTATTTT. Amino acids: CASSIRLAGGVDTQYF.